These 31 T cell receptor beta chains came from one sample sequenced in a study of CD8 T cells in Susac syndrome (dated by TCRdb to between 2019 and 2020). The library relied on the immunoSEQ multiplex PCR assay. RNA was extracted using the RNeasy kit, and roughly 0.5 to 1 ug of the RNA was reverse transcribed with random hexamers. TCRdb cleaned the public reads at Q25 with fastp, built clones with MiXCR and kept in-frame beta chains. Under each unique CDR3 protein, matching rows form one entry showing the most common genes and DNA. Recorded for this sample are 50,000 to 55,000 distinct CDR3 sequences; 95% of them occurred a single time. The ten largest clones represent around 0.75% of the sample. Material for sequencing was CD8+ T cells from PBMCs. These receptors were obtained from a human donor with Susac syndrome.

The J gene is TRBJ2-1, the V gene TRBV2, with D perhaps matching TRBD2 (7 bases). Trimming shortened V by 1 base and J by 3 bases, and 10 bases separated the two germline ends. CDR1 SNHLY and CDR2 FYNNEI come from the germline V gene. The CDR3 has 15 amino acids. The CDR3 loop is CASSEGGGSYNEQFF. CDR3 nucleotide sequence: TGTGCCAGCAGTGAAGGGGGGGGCAGCTACAATGAGCAGTTCTTC.

The chain links TRBV3-1 to TRBJ2-7; D gene ambiguous. Trimming pared 4 bases from V and 5 bases from J, leaving 9 bases between. This CDR3 region has 12 residues. The germline CDR1 and CDR2 sequences are LGHDT and YNNKEL (reference sequence). The CDR3 loop reads CASSPGFHEQYF. CDR3 coding DNA: TGTGCCAGCAGCCCAGGTTTCCACGAGCAGTACTTC.

The chain carries TRBV30 and TRBJ1-6, with a tentative D call TRBD1 (5 bases). V dropped 4 bases and J dropped 14 bases, with 12 bases sitting between them. Germline values: CDR1 GTSNPN, CDR2 SVGIG (reference sequence). The CDR3 loop spans 11 amino acids. The CDR3 protein is CAWMEGRSLHF. CDR3 bases: TGTGCCTGGATGGAGGGGAGGTCCCTCCACTTT. Filled out from reference TRBV30 and TRBJ1-6, the complete variable domain reads SQTIHQWPATLVQPVGSPLSLECTVEGTSNPNLYWYRQAAGRGLQLLFYSVGIGQISSEVPQNLSASRPQDRQFILSSKKLLLSDSGFYLCAWMEGRSLHFGNGTRLTVT.

The V gene is TRBV29-1, the J gene TRBJ2-1; D is unclear. The CDR3 is made up of 17 amino acids. Trimming removed 0 bases at V and 4 bases at J, with 19 bases between. Per the germline V gene, CDR1 is SQVTM and CDR2 is ANQGSEA. The CDR3 coding sequence is TGCAGCGTTGAAGATCCCCCCCTGGGCGCCAGATACAATGAGCAGTTCTTC. Its translation: CSVEDPPLGARYNEQFF.

This clonotype was counted once. This chain uses TRBV20-1 with TRBJ1-3; no clear D. Germline CDR1 is DFQATT and CDR2 is SNEGSKA (reference sequence). The V end lost 1 base, the J end lost 0 bases, and 4 bases lay between the germline ends. This CDR3 spans 13 amino acids. The CDR3: CSARGYSGNTIYF. The DNA of the CDR3 is TGCAGTGCTAGAGGATACTCTGGAAACACCATATATTTT.

The V and J genes are TRBV4-3 and TRBJ1-1, with TRBD1 matching over 7 bases. The CDR3 has 17 residues. Trimming at V came to 2 bases and at J to 1 base, leaving 10 bases not matched to a gene. CDR1 LGHNA and CDR2 YSLEER come from the germline V gene. CDR3 nucleotide sequence: TGCGCCAGCAGCCAACTCATCACGGGACAGAGGAACACTGAAGCTTTCTTT. Protein: CASSQLITGQRNTEAFF.

This rearrangement joins TRBV7-9 to TRBJ2-7, with TRBD2 identical over 12 bases. The germline V gene encodes CDR1 SEHNR and CDR2 FQNEAQ (reference sequence). Trimming removed 5 bases from V and 4 bases from J; junction bases left unmatched: 9. The CDR3 contains 16 residues. CDR3 DNA: TGTGCCAGCAGCGGGGAGCTAGCGGGGGGGCCTTACGAGCAGTACTTC. It encodes CASSGELAGGPYEQYF.

The rearrangement links TRBV7-9 to TRBJ1-2; 10 nucleotides align to TRBD1. CDR3 length: 15 residues. V was clipped by 4 bases and J by 5 bases; unmatched bases: 7. Germline CDR1 is SEHNR and CDR2 is FQNEAQ (reference sequence). CDR3 DNA sequence: TGTGCCAGCAGCTGGATGGGACAGGGGACATATGGCTACACCTTC. Its protein is CASSWMGQGTYGYTF. The full variable domain, completed using reference TRBV7-9 and TRBJ1-2, is DTGVSQNPRHKITKRGQNVTFRCDPISEHNRLYWYRQTLGQGPEFLTYFQNEAQLEKSRLLSDRFSAERPKGSFSTLEIQRTEQGDSAMYLCASSWMGQGTYGYTFGSGTRLTVV.

The chain is built from TRBV15 and TRBJ1-2; weak D call: TRBD1 (6 bases). CDR1 is LNHNV and CDR2 is YYDKDF in the germline V gene (reference sequence). Trimming stripped 0 bases from V and 8 bases from J, with 19 bases between. This CDR3 has 16 amino acids. DNA for the CDR3: TGTGCCACCAGCAGAGATCGGGGACCCAGGGGCCGGGGCTACACCTTC. Protein: CATSRDRGPRGRGYTF.

The CDR3 is CSAKKTGENYGYTF. CDR3 nucleotides: TGCAGTGCAAAAAAGACAGGAGAAAACTATGGCTACACCTTC. The gene calls are TRBV20-1 and TRBJ1-2; tentatively, D is TRBD1 (6 bases). Germline CDR1 reads DFQATT; CDR2 reads SNEGSKA (reference sequence). Trimming left V 6 bases short and J 2 bases short, with 16 bases between. The CDR3 length is 14 residues.

The chain has TRBV6-6 and TRBJ1-1; 7 nucleotides align to TRBD1. Germline values: CDR1 MNHNY, CDR2 SVGAGI (reference sequence). The ends lost 6 bases at V and 7 bases at J; junction bases unmatched: 8. The CDR3 loop spans 13 amino acids. The CDR3 region has the DNA TGTGCCAGCAGACCCCGGGACAGCATTGAAGCTTTCTTT. Translated, it gives CASRPRDSIEAFF.

Only one count was recorded for this clonotype. The chain is built from TRBV25-1 and TRBJ2-3, with D unresolved. V dropped 5 bases and J dropped 2 bases, with 8 bases sitting between them. This CDR3 region has 13 residues. Germline V gives CDR1 MGHDK, CDR2 SYGVNS. CDR3: CASSPDNTDTQYF. DNA for the CDR3: TGTGCCAGCAGTCCAGACAACACAGATACGCAGTATTTT.

This clonotype has a single count. The chain is built from TRBV21-1 and TRBJ1-2. TRBV21-1 is an annotated pseudogene. The CDR3 contains 13 residues. In DNA form, the CDR3 reads TGTGCCAGCAGCAAATGCAGTAACTATGGCTACACCTTC. Encoded protein: CASSKCSNYGYTF.

This chain joins TRBV15 and TRBJ2-5; tentatively, D is TRBD1 or TRBD2 (6 bases each). CDR3 length: 14 amino acids. V dropped 5 bases and J dropped 5 bases, with 15 bases sitting between them. The germline gives CDR1 LNHNV, CDR2 YYDKDF (reference sequence). The CDR3, as DNA: TGTGCCACCAGCCCCCCTAGGGGGAGGGAGACCCAGTACTTC. It yields the protein CATSPPRGRETQYF.

The chain joins TRBV12-3 or TRBV12-4 to TRBJ2-1, with TRBD2 identical over 9 bases. Unmatched junction bases numbered 5, after V lost 1 base and J lost 4 bases. This CDR3 has 16 residues. CDR3 loop: CASSLVVAGAYNEQFF. The CDR3 DNA follows: TGTGCCAGCAGTTTAGTAGTAGCGGGGGCTTACAATGAGCAGTTCTTC.

The chain couples TRBV5-6 to TRBJ2-1; no clear D gene. Germline V gene data show CDR1 as SGHDT and CDR2 as YYEEEE. V lost 4 bases, J lost 8 bases, and 13 bases lay in between. The CDR3 contains 13 residues. The CDR3 spells CASSIHPRDEQFF. DNA for the CDR3: TGTGCCAGCAGCATCCACCCTCGGGATGAGCAGTTCTTC.

V usage is TRBV29-1 and J usage is TRBJ1-2; a weak D match, TRBD1 (5 bases). Trimming shortened V by 2 bases and J by 5 bases, and 18 bases separated the two germline ends. The germline gives CDR1 SQVTM, CDR2 ANQGSEA. The CDR3 runs 15 residues. CDR3 sequence reads: CSVERGRDGSYGYTF. The CDR3 DNA reads TGCAGCGTTGAACGTGGACGGGACGGGTCTTATGGCTACACCTTC.

V and J are TRBV7-9 and TRBJ2-3; 9 nucleotides match TRBD1. The germline V gene encodes CDR1 SEHNR and CDR2 FQNEAQ (reference sequence). The V and J ends lost 3 bases and 3 bases, in that order; junction bases with no gene match: 1. This CDR3 has 14 amino acids. CDR3 nucleotides: TGTGCCAGCAGCTTGGGACAGGGTACAGATACGCAGTATTTT. Its protein is CASSLGQGTDTQYF.

This clonotype is termed medium-sized. The V and J genes are TRBV7-9 and TRBJ2-3, with a tentative D call TRBD2 (6 bases). CDR1 SEHNR and CDR2 FQNEAQ come from the germline V gene (reference sequence). Trimming left V 3 bases short and J 4 bases short, with 14 bases between. The CDR3 loop spans 15 amino acids. This CDR3 is CASSFGEGRSDTQYF. The CDR3 DNA sequence: TGTGCCAGCAGCTTCGGGGAAGGGAGGTCAGATACGCAGTATTTT.

The V call is TRBV20-1, the J call TRBJ2-3, with 14 bases fitting TRBD2. V shed 6 bases, J shed 2 bases, and the junction held 4 bases outside the gene matches. This CDR3 region has 15 residues. Germline CDR1 and CDR2: DFQATT and SNEGSKA (reference sequence). CDR3 in amino acids: CSAWGLAGDTDTQYF. DNA for the CDR3: TGCAGTGCCTGGGGACTAGCGGGGGACACAGATACGCAGTATTTT.

The V call is TRBV7-2, the J call TRBJ2-1; 8 nucleotides match TRBD1. J gave up 8 bases and V 8 bases, and 17 bases lay outside the gene matches. The germline CDR1 and CDR2 sequences are SGHTA and FQGNSA. The length of the CDR3 is 16 residues. CDR3 sequence reads: CASFLGQGSLEDEQFF. The CDR3 DNA reads TGTGCCAGCTTTCTAGGACAGGGATCACTTGAGGATGAGCAGTTCTTC.

The chain recombines TRBV5-4 with TRBJ2-1; 8 bases are a match to TRBD2. This CDR3 contains 14 residues. In germline, CDR1 is SGHNT, CDR2 YYREEE (reference sequence). V shed 6 bases and J 10 bases; nucleotides not matched to a gene: 12. The CDR3 DNA sequence: TGTGCCAGCACGTCTAGCGGGTGGGTCCGAGAGCAGTTCTTC. Protein: CASTSSGWVREQFF.

The chain employs TRBV5-1 and TRBJ2-4, with D possibly matching TRBD2 (6 bases). Trimming took off 3 bases at V and 8 bases at J, with 12 bases between the two ends. CDR3 length equals 13 residues. CDR1 and CDR2 from the germline V gene are SGHRS and YFSETQ. The CDR3 loop reads CASSSTRRDIQYF. The DNA of the CDR3 is TGCGCCAGCAGCTCGACTAGACGGGACATTCAGTACTTC.

The rearrangement links TRBV2 to TRBJ2-7; 7 bases align to TRBD1. Germline CDR1 is SNHLY and CDR2 is FYNNEI. J lost 2 bases, V lost 6 bases, and 7 bases had no gene match. The CDR3 length is 14 residues. The CDR3 spells CASSDGQETYEQYF. In DNA form, the CDR3 reads TGTGCCAGCAGCGACGGACAGGAGACCTACGAGCAGTACTTC. Together with reference TRBV2 and TRBJ2-7, the CDR3 gives the full variable domain: EPEVTQTPSHQVTQMGQEVILRCVPISNHLYFYWYRQILGQKVEFLVSFYNNEISEKSEIFDDQFSVERPDGSNFTLKIRSTKLEDSAMYFCASSDGQETYEQYFGPGTRLTVT.

V gene TRBV30 combines with J gene TRBJ2-7, with TRBD2 matching over 7 bases. CDR3 length equals 12 residues. J was trimmed by 6 bases and V by 0 bases; bases with no gene match: 2. CDR1 is GTSNPN, CDR2 SVGIG, per germline (reference sequence). The CDR3 DNA sequence: TGTGCCTGGAGTGTTGGGGGGGGCGAGCAGTACTTC. Residues: CAWSVGGGEQYF.

This chain connects TRBV12-5 to TRBJ2-2; D is unclear. The CDR3 consists of 13 residues. Trimming pared 3 bases from V and 3 bases from J, leaving 5 bases between. The V gene's germline CDR1 is LGHNT and CDR2 FRNRAP. CDR3 region: CASGLGHTGELFF. Here the CDR3 DNA reads TGTGCTAGTGGTTTAGGACACACCGGGGAGCTGTTTTTT.

The chain couples TRBV7-2 to TRBJ1-5, with D possibly being TRBD1 (5 bases). Looked up from germline, CDR1 is SGHTA and CDR2 is FQGNSA. Between the trimmed V and J ends, which lost 2 bases and 0 bases, there was a span of 8 bases. CDR3 length: 15 amino acids. In DNA, the CDR3 is TGTGCCAGCAGCTTAAGGGGTAATAGCAATCAGCCCCAGCATTTT. It specifies CASSLRGNSNQPQHF.

This sequence joins TRBV15 and TRBJ2-1, with 9 positions matching TRBD1. V gave up 1 base and J gave up 10 bases; unmatched junction bases: 8. Germline loops: CDR1 LNHNV, CDR2 YYDKDF (reference sequence). The CDR3 has 15 residues. The CDR3, as DNA: TGTGCCACCAGCAGAGGGACAGGGGACCCTATCGAGCAGTTCTTC. Protein: CATSRGTGDPIEQFF.

This chain connects TRBV19 to TRBJ2-7, with D tentatively TRBD1 (6 bases). The CDR3 runs to 15 residues. V lost 7 bases and J lost 3, with 19 bases in between. Germline-derived CDR1 and CDR2 are LNHDA and SQIVND (reference sequence). CDR3 bases: TGTGCCAGTACCCCAAGTGGGGGCCGGGACTACGAGCAGTACTTC. This encodes CASTPSGGRDYEQYF.

The chain recombines TRBV19 with TRBJ1-1; D is unclear. Trimming left V 5 bases short and J 6 bases short, with 13 bases between. The CDR3 runs 13 residues. Germline V gene data show CDR1 as LNHDA and CDR2 as SQIVND (reference sequence). The CDR3 DNA reads TGTGCCAGTAGTCCTTTGTCAACCGCTGAAGCTTTCTTT. This gives the protein CASSPLSTAEAFF.

This clonotype was picked up one time. CDR3 sequence (DNA): TGTGCCAGCATCCCCCAGGGTTTTGGTAATCAGCCCCAGCATTTT. Translation: CASIPQGFGNQPQHF. The chain uses TRBV12-3 or TRBV12-4 and TRBJ1-5, with D possibly TRBD1 on 5 matching bases. The ends were cut back, 7 bases at V and 4 bases at J, with 17 bases in the middle. This CDR3 is built from 15 residues.